The clone carrying this T cell receptor (beta chain) showed up just once. What it binds is not known. The data were obtained in a study of cytomegalovirus exposure and HLA in healthy donors. Overall study: A preliminary data release comprised roughly 80 million unique TCRs obtained from HLA-typed donors. Study-level findings and limits: Another analysis was done later, and it associated 15,000 or so TCR beta sequences with HLA alleles at 0.05 false discovery rate. With high specificity and sensitivity, the classifier reportedly diagnosed cytomegalovirus status. There were some public TCRs occurring in many donors, but most TCR sequences were rare.

The CDR3 totals 16 residues. The germline CDR1 and CDR2 sequences are SGHRS and YFSETQ. Between the trimmed V and J ends, which lost 7 bases and 1 base, there was a span of 20 bases. A multiplex PCR was run with 60 Vbeta primers and 13 Jbeta primers. Measured with immunoSEQ multiplex PCR; TCRdb has only the in-frame clones, and not every one. The sample lists about 200,000 clones, 70% to 80% seen once, with around 1.9% in the top ten. The source of this sequence is a young man in good health and CMV-seronegative. The genes are TRBV5-1 and TRBJ2-5; the D gene is possibly TRBD1 (5 bases). Sequenced input: PBMCs. As DNA, the CDR3 is TGCGCCAGCTCCGAAACCCCTGGGGCTTTCCAAGAGACCCAGTACTTC. Its protein is CASSETPGAFQETQYF.